This T cell receptor beta chain was recovered during a study of blood T cell repertoires in COVID-19. The table came from immunoSEQ multiplex PCR; TCRdb's copy has only in-frame clones and leaves some out. The sample holds roughly 200,000 clones; about 88% are singletons and the top ten take around 2.7%. Ages ranged from roughly 18 to 95 years, with residence in about two dozen US areas. Clinical history reported by participants formed the basis on which cohorts were assigned. Cohort 3 recovered donors had two negative PCRs, clearance, or symptom resolution. The receptor was isolated from a woman aged 25 to 39 who had recovered from COVID-19. The specimen sequenced was PBMCs or T cells enriched from blood (not recorded which).

CDR3 sequence reads: CATGEGAGNTIYF. The CDR3 coding sequence is TGTGCCACCGGGGAGGGGGCTGGAAACACCATATATTTT. This chain joins TRBV7-9 and TRBJ1-3; tentatively, D is TRBD1 (6 bases). The CDR3 has 13 amino acids. V was pared by 10 bases and J by 2 bases, with 12 bases between. From germline, CDR1 is SEHNR and CDR2 FQNEAQ (reference sequence).